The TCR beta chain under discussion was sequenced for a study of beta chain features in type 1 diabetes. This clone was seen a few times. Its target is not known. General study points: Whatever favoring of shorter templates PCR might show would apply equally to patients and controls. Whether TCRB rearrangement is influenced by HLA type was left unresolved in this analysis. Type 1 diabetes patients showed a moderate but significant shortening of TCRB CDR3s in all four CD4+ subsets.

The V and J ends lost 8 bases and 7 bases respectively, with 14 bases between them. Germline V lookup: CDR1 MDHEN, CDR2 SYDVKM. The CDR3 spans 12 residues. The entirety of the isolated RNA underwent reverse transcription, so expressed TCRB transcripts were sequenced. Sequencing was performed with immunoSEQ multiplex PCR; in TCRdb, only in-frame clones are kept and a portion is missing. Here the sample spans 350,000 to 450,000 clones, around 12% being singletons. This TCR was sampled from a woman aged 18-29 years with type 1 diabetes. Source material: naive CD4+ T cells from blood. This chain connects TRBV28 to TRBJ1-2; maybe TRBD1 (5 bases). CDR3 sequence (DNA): TGTGCCAGCGGGCCAGGGAGGGTTGGCTACACCTTC. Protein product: CASGPGRVGYTF.